This record covers a single TCR beta chain. The antigen remains undetermined. The sample belongs to a study of response to subunit inactivated influenza vaccine. In TCRdb, the RT-PCR reads were re-called with MiXCR into one record per CDR3 protein. Here the sample spans about 530,000 distinct CDR3 sequences, roughly 12% being singletons. V was cut by 0 bases and J by 3 bases, with 12 bases left in between. The CDR3 runs 15 residues. Germline V gene sequence: CDR1 SGDLS, CDR2 YYNGEE. Study-wide findings and caveats: Authors suggested seasonal influenza vaccinations each recruit few new T cells.

The chain joins TRBV9 to TRBJ1-1; TRBD1 is a possible D gene (5 bases). The sample was PBMCs from blood, taken on the day of vaccination. The source is a man aged 50 to 59 who received an inactivated influenza vaccine. The CDR3 is CASSVAVGTDTEAFF. The DNA for the CDR3 is TGTGCCAGCAGCGTAGCCGTAGGGACGGACACTGAAGCTTTCTTT.